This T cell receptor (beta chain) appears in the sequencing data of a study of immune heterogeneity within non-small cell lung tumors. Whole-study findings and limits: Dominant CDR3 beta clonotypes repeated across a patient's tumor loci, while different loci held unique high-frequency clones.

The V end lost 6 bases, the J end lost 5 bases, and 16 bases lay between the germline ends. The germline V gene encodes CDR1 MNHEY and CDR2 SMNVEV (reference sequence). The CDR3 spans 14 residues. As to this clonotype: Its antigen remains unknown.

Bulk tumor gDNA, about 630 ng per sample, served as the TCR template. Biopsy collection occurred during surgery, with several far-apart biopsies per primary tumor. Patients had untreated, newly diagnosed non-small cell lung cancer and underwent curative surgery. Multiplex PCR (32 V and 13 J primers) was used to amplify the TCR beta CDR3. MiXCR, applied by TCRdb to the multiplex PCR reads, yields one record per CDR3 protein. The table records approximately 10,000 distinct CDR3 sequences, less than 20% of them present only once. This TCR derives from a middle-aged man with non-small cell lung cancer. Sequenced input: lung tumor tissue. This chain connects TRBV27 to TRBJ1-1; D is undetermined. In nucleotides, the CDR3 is TGTGCCAGCAGCGTAGTCGGTGTCTGGACTGAAGCTTTCTTT. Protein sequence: CASSVVGVWTEAFF.